These 7 T cell receptor beta chains were all obtained from the same sample, sequenced in a study of CD8 T cells in ankylosing spondylitis. General study points: Made up of about eight highly homologous variants, a TCR beta motif appeared characteristic of ankylosing spondylitis blood.

These TCRs are of unknown antigen specificity. TCRdb passed the 5' RACE reads through MiXCR, listing each CDR3 protein once. The sample has 450,000 or so distinct CDR3 sequences; 20% to 30% are singletons. Sequenced: blood, either unsorted or a sorted T cell fraction (not recorded which). All receptors come from a male donor with ankylosing spondylitis.

The rearrangement joins TRBV19 to TRBJ1-4, with D unresolved. The V end was cut by 7 bases, the J end by 0 bases, with 12 bases between. The germline V gene has CDR1 LNHDA and CDR2 SQIVND (reference sequence). The CDR3 runs 15 residues. The CDR3 nucleotides are TGTGCCAGTACCCGTGAAGCAGCAACTAATGAAAAACTGTTTTTT. Its protein is CASTREAATNEKLFF. The whole variable domain, remainder taken from reference TRBV19 and TRBJ1-4, is DGGITQSPKYLFRKEGQNVTLSCEQNLNHDAMYWYRQDPGQGLRLIYYSQIVNDFQKGDIAEGYSVSREKKESFPLTVTSAQKNPTAFYLCASTREAATNEKLFFGSGTQLSVL.

This clonotype has just one count. This chain joins TRBV9 and TRBJ1-1; 12 bases agree with TRBD1. This CDR3 is built from 17 residues. Germline V CDR1 and CDR2: SGDLS, YYNGEE. Losses at the gene ends were 3 bases for V and 4 bases for J; bases not matched to a gene: 10. The CDR3 DNA is TGTGCCAGCAGCGCCACCGGGACAGGGGGCCCGGGCACTGAAGCTTTCTTT. Amino acids: CASSATGTGGPGTEAFF.

This clonotype was counted only a few times. The chain combines TRBV20-1 with TRBJ2-5, with a weak D call TRBD1 (6 bases). CDR3 length: 9 residues. Germline loops: CDR1 DFQATT, CDR2 SNEGSKA (reference sequence). V was pared by 8 bases and J by 7 bases, with 8 bases between. This chain's CDR3 is CSLGGTQYF. The DNA for the CDR3 is TGCAGTCTAGGGGGGACCCAGTACTTC.

Points on this clonotype: One junction end does not reproduce the germline sequence, and a read error may be involved. The J gene is TRBJ1-1, the V gene TRBV6-1; D not resolved. CDR3 length equals 12 residues. Germline CDR1 reads MNHNS; CDR2 reads SASEGT. DNA of the CDR3: TGTGCCAGCAGGGAGGAGAACGCTGAAGCTTTCTTT. Translated, it gives CASREENAEAFF.

This clonotype was seen more than once but under ten times. The chain joins TRBV3-1 to TRBJ2-7; a possible D gene is TRBD2 (6 bases). Deletions cut 1 base from V and 2 bases from J, with 12 bases between. The CDR3 has 15 residues. Germline-derived CDR1 and CDR2 are LGHDT and YNNKEL (reference sequence). The DNA of the CDR3 is TGTGCCAGCAGCCAAGGCCCACTAGCCGCCTACGAGCAGTACGTC. Amino acid sequence: CASSQGPLAAYEQYV.

This clonotype has just a few counts. The rearrangement links TRBV5-1 to TRBJ1-6, with unresolved D. This CDR3 has 18 amino acids. Deletions cut 0 bases from V and 4 bases from J, with 17 bases between. Germline values: CDR1 SGHRS, CDR2 YFSETQ. In nucleotides, the CDR3 is TGCGCCAGCAGCTTGGACGGCAGTCAGAGGGTATATAATTCACCCCTCCACTTT. Translation: CASSLDGSQRVYNSPLHF.

This chain uses TRBV7-9 with TRBJ2-3; D gene unclear. With 0 bases removed from V and 3 bases from J, the gap between germline ends came to 4 bases. The length of the CDR3 is 13 residues. Germline V gene data show CDR1 as SEHNR and CDR2 as FQNEAQ (reference sequence). The CDR3 DNA follows: TGTGCCAGCAGCTTAGCGATGACAGATACGCAGTATTTT. This codes for CASSLAMTDTQYF.